This paragraph reports one TCR beta chain. Some clones are missing from TCRdb's copy, which holds only in-frame ones; the method was immunoSEQ multiplex PCR. The sample yields 120,000 or so clones, around nine tenths seen once. The trim removed 7 bases at V and 5 bases at J, leaving 12 bases unmatched. The CDR3 runs 15 residues. Germline V CDR1 and CDR2: SNHLY, FYNNEI. This sample was taken from a study of cytomegalovirus exposure and HLA in healthy donors. What was sequenced was PBMCs. The chain is built from TRBV2 and TRBJ2-5, with TRBD2 identical over 8 bases. The origin of this receptor is a woman younger than 35 in good health and CMV-seronegative. CDR3 sequence: CASMGGGGPQETQYF. The CDR3 DNA reads TGTGCCAGCATGGGCGGCGGGGGGCCCCAGGAGACCCAGTACTTC.